This entry lists 25 T cell receptor beta chains sequenced from one sample in a study of T cell repertoires in cytomegalovirus infection. TCRdb analysed the reads with MiXCR anew, one entry per CDR3 protein. The sample carries around 300,000 distinct CDR3 sequences, approximately 22% recorded once. Which antigens these TCRs recognize remains unknown. This specimen consisted of cultured PBMCs, obtained from culture after CMV antigen stimulation. These receptors were taken from a human donor in good health (CMV status not recorded). Some clones in this sample may be carry-over from other donors' samples.

The rearrangement links TRBV18 to TRBJ2-1; 7 bases are shared with TRBD1. The J segment lost 9 bases and the V segment lost 3 bases, leaving 14 bases of the junction unmatched. The CDR3 is 16 residues long. Germline CDR1 reads KGHSH; CDR2 reads LQKENI. The CDR3: CASSPRDRPSSGEQFF. The CDR3 DNA follows: TGTGCCAGCTCACCCCGGGACAGACCCAGCTCGGGTGAGCAGTTCTTC.

Ten or more counts support this clonotype. CDR3 residues: CASGDSGGLSTDTQYF. The CDR3, as DNA: TGTGCCAGCGGGGATAGCGGGGGACTTAGCACAGATACGCAGTATTTT. V is TRBV6-1 and J is TRBJ2-3; 9 bases align to TRBD2. Per germline, CDR1 MNHNS and CDR2 SASEGT. V dropped 8 bases and J dropped 0; count of bases not matched to a gene: 9. The CDR3 has 16 amino acids.

This clonotype was counted at least ten times. CDR3 in DNA: TGTGCCTGGAGGGGGACAGGGAGCACCTTC. Translation gives CAWRGTGSTF. The V gene is TRBV30, the J gene TRBJ1-2, with 9 bases lining up with TRBD1. The CDR3 contains 10 residues. Germline lookup yields CDR1 GTSNPN and CDR2 SVGIG (reference sequence). Unmatched junction bases numbered 3, after V lost 3 bases and J lost 13 bases. Variable domain in full (rest from reference TRBV30 and TRBJ1-2): SQTIHQWPATLVQPVGSPLSLECTVEGTSNPNLYWYRQAAGRGLQLLFYSVGIGQISSEVPQNLSASRPQDRQFILSSKKLLLSDSGFYLCAWRGTGSTFGSGTRLTVV.

The chain links TRBV10-3 to TRBJ2-1; D is possibly TRBD2 (6 bases). The CDR3 loop spans 12 amino acids. Per germline, CDR1 ENHRY and CDR2 SYGVKD. Trimming cost V 4 bases and J 15 bases, with 16 bases left between them. As DNA, the CDR3 is TGTGCCATCAGTGCCAACGGGGAGGTACCGTTCTTC. This encodes CAISANGEVPFF.

The chain uses TRBV10-2 and TRBJ2-7, with 12 bases lining up with TRBD2. Germline V gene lookup returns CDR1 WSHSY and CDR2 SAAADI. This CDR3 has 17 residues. With 0 bases clipped from V and 0 bases from J, the junction kept 3 bases outside the gene matches. The CDR3 coding sequence is TGCGCCAGCAGTGAGTCAACTAGCGGGAGGACCTCCTACGAGCAGTACGTC. Translated, it gives CASSESTSGRTSYEQYV.

A few counts support this clonotype. The chain has TRBV11-3 and TRBJ1-1; D possibly corresponds to TRBD1 (5 bases). V lost 0 bases and J 1 base, leaving 9 bases between the germline ends. Germline V lookup: CDR1 SGHNT, CDR2 YENEEA. The CDR3 extends over 15 amino acids. The CDR3 DNA follows: TGTGCCAGCAGCTTAGATTTAGGGGAGAACACTGAAGCTTTCTTT. Its translation is CASSLDLGENTEAFF.

Many counts were recorded for this clonotype. CDR3 nucleotides: TGTGCCAGCAGCTCAGGGCAAGGGTCGGCCAATCAGCCCCAGCATTTT. Translating it yields CASSSGQGSANQPQHF. The rearrangement joins TRBV7-2 to TRBJ1-5; TRBD1 might be the D (5 bases). CDR1 is SGHTA, CDR2 FQGNSA, per germline. The ends were cut back, 4 bases at V and 3 bases at J, with 16 bases in the middle. The CDR3 is 16 amino acids.

This clonotype was seen more than once but under ten times. The V call is TRBV20-1, the J call TRBJ2-1, with 7 bases lining up with TRBD2. The CDR3 is 16 residues long. V was clipped by 6 bases and J by 0 bases; unmatched bases: 11. Germline V CDR1 and CDR2: DFQATT, SNEGSKA (reference sequence). The CDR3 nucleotides read TGCAGTGCCCCCCTGGGGAGGGGATCCTCCTACAATGAGCAGTTCTTC. It codes for CSAPLGRGSSYNEQFF.

This clonotype occurred a few times. The V gene is TRBV4-3, the J gene TRBJ1-1; the D is unclear. The CDR3 covers 13 residues. Trimming removed 1 base at V and 6 bases at J, with 9 bases between. The germline V gene has CDR1 LGHNA and CDR2 YSLEER. DNA of the CDR3: TGCGCCAGCAGCCAAGGGACTGGATCTGAAGCTTTCTTT. Its protein product is CASSQGTGSEAFF.

This clonotype was seen a few times. This sequence joins TRBV20-1 and TRBJ2-7; D is unresolved. CDR3 size: 12 residues. V was trimmed by 3 bases and J by 0 bases, leaving 6 bases between them. Germline-derived CDR1 and CDR2 are DFQATT and SNEGSKA (reference sequence). The chain's CDR3 is CSASRTSYEQYF. CDR3 nucleotide sequence: TGCAGTGCTAGCAGAACCTCCTACGAGCAGTACTTC.

The CDR3 DNA is TGTGCCAGCTCCACCGTATCCTACGAGCAGTACTTC. It is translated as CASSTVSYEQYF. The gene calls are TRBV18 and TRBJ2-7; D not certain. V shed 6 bases and J shed 1 base, with 7 bases lying between them. CDR1 and CDR2 (germline): KGHSH, LQKENI. This CDR3 region has 12 residues.

The V call is TRBV12-3 or TRBV12-4, the J call TRBJ1-2; maybe TRBD1 (6 bases). V lost 3 bases and J lost 7, with 15 bases in between. This CDR3 has 14 amino acids. CDR3 loop: CASSFGAGGGGYTF. The DNA for the CDR3 is TGTGCCAGCAGTTTTGGAGCGGGGGGCGGTGGCTACACCTTC.

This clonotype came up a few times. DNA for the CDR3: TGCGCCAGCAGCCAAGTTGTCCAACGTAATTCACCCCTCCACTTT. This encodes CASSQVVQRNSPLHF. The chain combines TRBV4-1 with TRBJ1-6, with D unresolved. CDR1 and CDR2 (germline): MGHRA, YSYEKL. The CDR3 runs 15 residues. The ends were cut back, 1 base at V and 6 bases at J, with 10 bases in the middle.

This clonotype was counted at least ten times. This rearrangement joins TRBV11-2 to TRBJ1-5, with no clear D. The CDR3 contains 14 residues. Germline CDR1 reads SGHAT; CDR2 reads FQNNGV. Trimming took off 0 bases at V and 0 bases at J, with 3 bases between the two ends. CDR3 region: CASSLDFSNQPQHF. Written as DNA, the CDR3 is TGTGCCAGCAGCTTAGATTTTAGCAATCAGCCCCAGCATTTT.

This clonotype was seen repeatedly, ten times or more. The chain employs TRBV6-1 and TRBJ2-3; D may be TRBD1 or TRBD2 (5 bases each). The CDR3 runs to 18 residues. The ends were cut back, 1 base at V and 2 bases at J, with 19 bases in the middle. The V gene's germline CDR1 is MNHNS and CDR2 SASEGT. CDR3 DNA: TGTGCCAGCAGTGAAGGTGATTCAGGGAGAGGGGCCACAGATACGCAGTATTTT. Protein sequence: CASSEGDSGRGATDTQYF.

This clonotype was seen more than once but under ten times. The chain joins TRBV4-1 to TRBJ2-3; TRBD1 matches at 7 bases. J gave up 2 bases and V 5 bases, and 10 bases lay outside the gene matches. The length of the CDR3 is 16 residues. The germline CDR1 and CDR2 sequences are MGHRA and YSYEKL. Here the CDR3 reads CASSNPGQITTDTQYF. CDR3 nucleotide sequence: TGCGCCAGCAGCAATCCGGGACAGATAACCACAGATACGCAGTATTTT.

This clonotype has more than one count but fewer than ten. Sequence at one end of the junction differs from germline and may be a read error. As DNA, the CDR3 is TGTGTCAGCAGCGGGAGATGTGGTTCTGAGACCCAGTACTTC. Its translation is CVSSGRCGSETQYF. The rearrangement joins TRBV7-7 to TRBJ2-5; 8 bases match TRBD2. Germline V gene sequence: CDR1 SSHAT, CDR2 FNYEAQ (reference sequence). The CDR3 loop spans 14 amino acids.

Turning to this clonotype: This may be a read error: a much more frequent sequence differs by one nucleotide. The CDR3 region is CATAGGVNIYF. CDR3 nucleotide sequence: TGTGCCACCGCCGGAGGCGTCAACATATATTTT. The chain joins TRBV2 to TRBJ1-3; no reliable D call. The CDR3 is 11 residues long. Trimming stripped 10 bases from V and 12 bases from J, with 16 bases between. Germline V gives CDR1 SNHLY, CDR2 FYNNEI.

The chain employs TRBV19 and TRBJ1-2, with 7 bases identical to TRBD1. Germline assignment: CDR1 LNHDA and CDR2 SQIVND (reference sequence). The CDR3 runs to 14 residues. The J segment lost 5 bases and the V segment lost 7 bases, leaving 10 bases of the junction unmatched. DNA for the CDR3: TGTGCCAGTACTGGACAGGTTAGAAGATATGGCTACACCTTC. Its protein is CASTGQVRRYGYTF.

This clonotype was observed a few times. The chain carries TRBV27 and TRBJ1-1; TRBD1 agrees at 8 bases. The CDR3 spans 16 residues. J was trimmed by 0 bases and V by 6 bases; bases with no gene match: 9. Germline V gene sequence: CDR1 MNHEY, CDR2 SMNVEV (reference sequence). This CDR3 is CASRRSRDRMNTEAFF. In nucleotides, the CDR3 is TGTGCCAGCAGGCGGTCCCGGGACAGGATGAACACTGAAGCTTTCTTT.

The CDR3 DNA sequence: TGCGCCAGCAGCCACCGACTAGGAGCGAACATTCAGTACTTC. Its translation: CASSHRLGANIQYF. The chain carries TRBV4-1 and TRBJ2-4; a possible D gene is TRBD2 (6 bases). The CDR3 has 14 amino acids. Germline V gives CDR1 MGHRA, CDR2 YSYEKL. The germline V and J ends were trimmed by 3 bases and 7 bases, with 13 bases remaining between them.

The chain joins TRBV19 to TRBJ2-2; TRBD2 matches 9 bases. CDR1 is LNHDA and CDR2 is SQIVND in the germline V gene (reference sequence). Trimming took 6 bases from V and 6 from J; bases not matched to a gene: 14. This CDR3 contains 17 residues. The CDR3 loop is CASSSPPSGKAAGELFF. For the CDR3, the DNA is TGTGCCAGTAGCTCCCCTCCTAGCGGGAAAGCGGCCGGGGAGCTGTTTTTT.

The rearrangement joins TRBV4-3 to TRBJ1-1; tentatively, D is TRBD1 (5 bases). The germline gives CDR1 LGHNA, CDR2 YSLEER. This CDR3 has 14 amino acids. Deletions cut 1 base from V and 7 bases from J, with 13 bases between. CDR3 nucleotide sequence: TGCGCCAGCAGCCAAGTCTGGAATGGGGGTGAAGCTTTCTTT. Its protein product is CASSQVWNGGEAFF.

In its sample, this clonotype was seen a few times. The chain links TRBV6-6 to TRBJ1-1; D unclear. Looked up from germline, CDR1 is MNHNY and CDR2 is SVGAGI (reference sequence). Trimming cost V 2 bases and J 1 base, with 29 bases left between them. The CDR3 has 21 residues. The CDR3 bases are TGTGCCAGCAGTTACATGTTTGCGGATTTTGGTCCCCGGCTCACGAACACTGAAGCTTTCTTT. This codes for CASSYMFADFGPRLTNTEAFF.

CDR3 DNA sequence: TGCGCCAGCAGCCAACAACCAGGCGGAGGAAGCACAGATACGCAGTATTTT. Protein sequence: CASSQQPGGGSTDTQYF. The genes are TRBV4-3 and TRBJ2-3; D may be TRBD2 (5 bases). V was clipped by 2 bases and J by 0 bases, with 15 bases between them. The germline gives CDR1 LGHNA, CDR2 YSLEER. This CDR3 region has 17 residues.